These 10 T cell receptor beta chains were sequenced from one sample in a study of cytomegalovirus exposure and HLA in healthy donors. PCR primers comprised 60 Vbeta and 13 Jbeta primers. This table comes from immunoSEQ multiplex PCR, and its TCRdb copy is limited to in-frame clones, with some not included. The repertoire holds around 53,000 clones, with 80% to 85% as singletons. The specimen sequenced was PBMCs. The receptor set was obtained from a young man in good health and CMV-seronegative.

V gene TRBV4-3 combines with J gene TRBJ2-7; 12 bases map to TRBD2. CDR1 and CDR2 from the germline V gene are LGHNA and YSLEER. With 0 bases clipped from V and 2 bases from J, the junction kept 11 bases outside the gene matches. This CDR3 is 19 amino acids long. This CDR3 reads CASSQEWLAGGRLTYEQYF. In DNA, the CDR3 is TGCGCCAGCAGCCAAGAATGGCTAGCGGGAGGGCGATTAACCTACGAGCAGTACTTC.

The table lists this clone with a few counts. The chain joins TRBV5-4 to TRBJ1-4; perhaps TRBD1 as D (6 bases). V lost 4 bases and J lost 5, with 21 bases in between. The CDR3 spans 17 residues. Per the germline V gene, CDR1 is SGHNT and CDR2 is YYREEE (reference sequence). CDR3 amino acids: CASSLGSHRTVNEKLFF. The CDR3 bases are TGTGCCAGCAGCCTAGGGAGTCATCGGACAGTAAATGAAAAACTGTTTTTT.

In DNA form, the CDR3 reads TGTGCCAGCAGCCAAGCGGGCCAGGGGTACAATCAGCCCCAGCATTTT. This sequence encodes CASSQAGQGYNQPQHF. The chain links TRBV4-2 to TRBJ1-5; D possibly corresponds to TRBD1 (6 bases). Trimming removed 1 base at V and 3 bases at J, with 13 bases between. Germline V gene data show CDR1 as LGHNA and CDR2 as YNFKEQ. This CDR3 is built from 16 residues.

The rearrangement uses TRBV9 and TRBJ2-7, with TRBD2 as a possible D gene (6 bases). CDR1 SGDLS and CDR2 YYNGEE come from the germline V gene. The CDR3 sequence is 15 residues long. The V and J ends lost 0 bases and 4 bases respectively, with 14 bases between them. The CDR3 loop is CASSVGPGLMYEQYF. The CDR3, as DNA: TGTGCCAGCAGCGTAGGGCCAGGACTAATGTACGAGCAGTACTTC.

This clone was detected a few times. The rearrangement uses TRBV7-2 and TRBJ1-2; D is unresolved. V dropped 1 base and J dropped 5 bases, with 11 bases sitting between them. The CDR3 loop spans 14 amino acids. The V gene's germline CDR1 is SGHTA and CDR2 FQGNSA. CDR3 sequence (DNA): TGTGCCAGCAGCTTAGATCACAGCTTATATGGCTACACCTTC. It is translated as CASSLDHSLYGYTF.

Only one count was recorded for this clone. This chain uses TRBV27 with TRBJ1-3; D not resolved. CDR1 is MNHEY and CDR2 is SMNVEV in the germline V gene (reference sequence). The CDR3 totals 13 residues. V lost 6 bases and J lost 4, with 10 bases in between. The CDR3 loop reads CASSLQFGNTIYF. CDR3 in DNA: TGTGCCAGCAGCTTACAATTCGGAAACACCATATATTTT.

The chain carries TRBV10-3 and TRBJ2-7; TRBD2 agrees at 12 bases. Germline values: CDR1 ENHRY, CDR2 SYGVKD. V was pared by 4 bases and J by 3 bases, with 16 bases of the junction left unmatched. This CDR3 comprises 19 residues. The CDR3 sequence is CAISGGGQQTGLAGYEQYF. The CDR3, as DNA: TGTGCCATCAGTGGGGGGGGACAGCAAACGGGACTAGCGGGCTACGAGCAGTACTTC.

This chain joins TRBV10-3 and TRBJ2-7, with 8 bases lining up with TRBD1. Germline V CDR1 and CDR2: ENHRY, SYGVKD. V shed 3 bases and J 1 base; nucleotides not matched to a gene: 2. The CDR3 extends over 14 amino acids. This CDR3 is CAISDTGGSYEQYF. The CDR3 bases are TGTGCCATCAGTGATACAGGGGGATCCTACGAGCAGTACTTC.

The CDR3 loop is CASSLWRMVGSQSSYEQYF. The CDR3 nucleotides read TGTGCCAGCAGCTTATGGAGGATGGTAGGGAGCCAGAGCTCCTACGAGCAGTACTTC. This rearrangement joins TRBV5-6 to TRBJ2-7; D is possibly TRBD2 (5 bases). V dropped 2 bases and J dropped 0 bases, with 24 bases sitting between them. The CDR3 has 19 amino acids. The germline V gene encodes CDR1 SGHDT and CDR2 YYEEEE. The entire variable domain, with the rest obtained from reference TRBV5-6 and TRBJ2-7, is as follows: DAGVTQSPTHLIKTRGQQVTLRCSPKSGHDTVSWYQQALGQGPQFIFQYYEEEERQRGNFPDRFSGHQFPNYSSELNVNALLLGDSALYLCASSLWRMVGSQSSYEQYFGPGTRLTVT.

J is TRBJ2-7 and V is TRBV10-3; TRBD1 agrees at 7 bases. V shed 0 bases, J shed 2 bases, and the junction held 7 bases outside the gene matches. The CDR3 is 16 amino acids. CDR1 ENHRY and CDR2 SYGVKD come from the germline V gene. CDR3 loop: CAISESRGQFPYEQYF. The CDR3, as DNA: TGTGCCATCAGTGAGTCGAGGGGGCAATTCCCCTACGAGCAGTACTTC.